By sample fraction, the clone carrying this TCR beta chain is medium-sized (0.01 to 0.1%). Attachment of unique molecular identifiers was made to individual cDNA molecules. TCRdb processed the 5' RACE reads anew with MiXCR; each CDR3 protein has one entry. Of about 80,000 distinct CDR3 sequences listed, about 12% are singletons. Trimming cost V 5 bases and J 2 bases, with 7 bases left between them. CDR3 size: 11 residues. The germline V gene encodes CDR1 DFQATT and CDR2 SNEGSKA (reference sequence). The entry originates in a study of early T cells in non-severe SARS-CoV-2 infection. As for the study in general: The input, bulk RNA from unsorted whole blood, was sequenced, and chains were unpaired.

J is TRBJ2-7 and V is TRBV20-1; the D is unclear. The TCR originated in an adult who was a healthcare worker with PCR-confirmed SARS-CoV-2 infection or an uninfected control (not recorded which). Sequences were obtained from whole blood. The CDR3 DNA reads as TGCAGTGCTGCGGCGACCTACGAGCAGTACTTC. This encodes CSAAATYEQYF.